Only one count was recorded for the clone carrying this T cell receptor (beta chain). Its matching antigen is unknown. The assay was immunoSEQ multiplex PCR, and TCRdb's table has in-frame clones only and misses some. The profile shows about 150,000 clones, around 90% of them singletons. This sample stems from a study of T cell responses to AZD1222 COVID-19 vaccine. The CDR3 has 16 residues. V lost 1 base, J lost 0 bases, and 5 bases stayed unmatched. Germline V gives CDR1 GTSNPN, CDR2 SVGIG (reference sequence). Study-level points and caveats: Compared with day 0, the breadth and depth of the Spike-specific TCR repertoire rose significantly after two doses of AZD1222. White British ancestry dominated among donors, who included more females, and clonal diversity was possibly underestimated. Reports indicate that nearly half of spike-specific TCRs are directed at unmutated variant regions.

The rearrangement links TRBV30 to TRBJ1-3; 8 positions agree with TRBD1. Sequenced here: peripheral blood, sampled on day 0 of AZD1222 vaccination. The origin of this receptor is an adult in good health. Written as DNA, the CDR3 is TGTGCCTGGAGTGAGTGGACAGGGCTCTCTGGAAACACCATATATTTT. This translates into CAWSEWTGLSGNTIYF.